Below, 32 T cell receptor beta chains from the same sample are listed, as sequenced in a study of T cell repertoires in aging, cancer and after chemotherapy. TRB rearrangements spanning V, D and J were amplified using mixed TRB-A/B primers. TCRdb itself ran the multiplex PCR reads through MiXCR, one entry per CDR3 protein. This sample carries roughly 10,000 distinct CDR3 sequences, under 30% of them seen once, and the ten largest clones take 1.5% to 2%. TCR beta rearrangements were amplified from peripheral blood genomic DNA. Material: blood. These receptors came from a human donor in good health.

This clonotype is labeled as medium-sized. The CDR3 sequence: CATSRDPREGQYF. The CDR3 bases are TGTGCCACCAGCAGAGATCCCCGCGAGGGGCAGTACTTC. V usage is TRBV15 and J usage is TRBJ2-7; D is possibly TRBD2 (5 bases). CDR3 length: 13 amino acids. Germline V CDR1 and CDR2: LNHNV, YYDKDF (reference sequence). The V end lost 0 bases, the J end lost 9 bases, and 12 bases lay between the germline ends.

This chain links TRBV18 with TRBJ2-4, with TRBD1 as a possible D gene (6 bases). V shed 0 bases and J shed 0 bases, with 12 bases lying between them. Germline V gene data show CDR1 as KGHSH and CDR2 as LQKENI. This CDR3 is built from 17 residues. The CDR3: CASSPPSQGIAKNIQYF. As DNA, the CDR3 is TGTGCCAGCTCACCACCGTCTCAGGGGATAGCCAAAAACATTCAGTACTTC.

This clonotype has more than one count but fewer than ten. CDR3 sequence reads: CSARGHGTSVFGYEQYF. The CDR3 nucleotides are TGCAGTGCTAGAGGCCACGGGACTAGCGTGTTTGGCTACGAGCAGTACTTC. The gene calls are TRBV20-1 and TRBJ2-7; TRBD2 matches 10 bases. The CDR3 runs 17 residues. Losses at the gene ends were 1 base for V and 3 bases for J; bases not matched to a gene: 12. Germline CDR1 reads DFQATT; CDR2 reads SNEGSKA (reference sequence).

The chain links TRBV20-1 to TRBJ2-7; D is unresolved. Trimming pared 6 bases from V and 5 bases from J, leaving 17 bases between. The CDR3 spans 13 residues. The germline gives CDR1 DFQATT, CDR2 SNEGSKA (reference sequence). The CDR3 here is CSATSGVPNEQYF. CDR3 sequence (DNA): TGCAGTGCCACGTCGGGTGTCCCTAACGAGCAGTACTTC.

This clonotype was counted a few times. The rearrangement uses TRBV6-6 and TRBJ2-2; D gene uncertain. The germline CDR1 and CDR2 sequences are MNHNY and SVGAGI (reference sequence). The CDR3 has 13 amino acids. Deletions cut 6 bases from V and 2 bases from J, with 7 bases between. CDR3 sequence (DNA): TGTGCCAGCAGGGGCAGTAACACCGGGGAGCTGTTTTTT. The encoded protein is CASRGSNTGELFF.

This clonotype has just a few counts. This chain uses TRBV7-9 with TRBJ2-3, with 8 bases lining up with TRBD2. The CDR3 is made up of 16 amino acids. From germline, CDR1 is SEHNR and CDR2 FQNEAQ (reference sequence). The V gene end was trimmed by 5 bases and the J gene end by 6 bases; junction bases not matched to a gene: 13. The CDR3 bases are TGTGCCAGCAGCGCTACCCTAGCGGGCCTAGGGGATACGCAGTATTTT. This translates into CASSATLAGLGDTQYF. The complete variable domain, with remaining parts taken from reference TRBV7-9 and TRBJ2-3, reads DTGVSQNPRHKITKRGQNVTFRCDPISEHNRLYWYRQTLGQGPEFLTYFQNEAQLEKSRLLSDRFSAERPKGSFSTLEIQRTEQGDSAMYLCASSATLAGLGDTQYFGPGTRLTVL.

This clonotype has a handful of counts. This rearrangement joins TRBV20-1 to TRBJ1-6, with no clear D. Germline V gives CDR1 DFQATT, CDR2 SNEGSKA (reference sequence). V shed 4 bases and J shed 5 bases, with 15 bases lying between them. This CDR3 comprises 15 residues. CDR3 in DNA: TGCAGTGCTAAGGTGGGGTCTCCGAATAATTCACCCCTCCACTTT. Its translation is CSAKVGSPNNSPLHF.

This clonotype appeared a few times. CDR3 in amino acids: CASSLNSYSTDTQYF. The CDR3 nucleotides are TGTGCCAGCAGCTTAAACAGCTACAGCACAGATACGCAGTATTTT. The chain joins TRBV11-1 to TRBJ2-3; D gene ambiguous. This CDR3 contains 15 residues. Germline V gene data show CDR1 as SGHAT and CDR2 as FQDESV (reference sequence). V lost 2 bases, J lost 0 bases, and 9 bases lay in between. The full variable domain, in which reference TRBV11-1 and TRBJ2-3 provide the parts outside the CDR3, is EAEVAQSPRYKITEKSQAVAFWCDPISGHATLYWYRQILGQGPELLVQFQDESVVDDSQLPKDRFSAERLKGVDSTLKIQPAELGDSAMYLCASSLNSYSTDTQYFGPGTRLTVL.

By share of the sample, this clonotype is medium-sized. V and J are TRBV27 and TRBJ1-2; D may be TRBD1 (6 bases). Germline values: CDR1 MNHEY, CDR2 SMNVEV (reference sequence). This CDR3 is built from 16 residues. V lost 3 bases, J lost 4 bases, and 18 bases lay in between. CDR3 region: CASSFLSPTGSYGYTF. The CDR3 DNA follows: TGTGCCAGCAGTTTTCTTTCCCCGACAGGTAGCTATGGCTACACCTTC.

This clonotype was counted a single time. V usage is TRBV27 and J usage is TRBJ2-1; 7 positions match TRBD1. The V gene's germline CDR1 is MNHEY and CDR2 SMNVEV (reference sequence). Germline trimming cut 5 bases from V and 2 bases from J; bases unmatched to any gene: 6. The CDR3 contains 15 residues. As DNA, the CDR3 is TGTGCCAGCAGTCCTATGCAGGGGGCCTACAATGAGCAGTTCTTC. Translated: CASSPMQGAYNEQFF.

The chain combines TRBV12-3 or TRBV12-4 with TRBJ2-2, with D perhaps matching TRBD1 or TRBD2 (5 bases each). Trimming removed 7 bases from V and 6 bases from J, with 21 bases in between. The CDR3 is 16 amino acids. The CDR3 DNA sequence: TGTGCCAGCACTTATACCGGGACGGCCGTCTCCGGGGAGCTGTTTTTT. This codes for CASTYTGTAVSGELFF.

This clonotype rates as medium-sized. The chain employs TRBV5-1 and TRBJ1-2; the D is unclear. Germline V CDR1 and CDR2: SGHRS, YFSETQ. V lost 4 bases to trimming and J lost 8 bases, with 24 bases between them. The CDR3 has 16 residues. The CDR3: CASSLTPGDTEGGYTF. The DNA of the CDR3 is TGCGCCAGCAGCCTAACCCCAGGCGACACCGAGGGAGGCTACACCTTC. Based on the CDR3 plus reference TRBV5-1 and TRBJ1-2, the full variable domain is KAGVTQTPRYLIKTRGQQVTLSCSPISGHRSVSWYQQTPGQGLQFLFEYFSETQRNKGNFPGRFSGRQFSNSRSEMNVSTLELGDSALYLCASSLTPGDTEGGYTFGSGTRLTVV.

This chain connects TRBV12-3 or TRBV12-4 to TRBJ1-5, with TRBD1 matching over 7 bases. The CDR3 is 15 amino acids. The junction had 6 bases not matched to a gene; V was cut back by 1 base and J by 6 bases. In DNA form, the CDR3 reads TGTGCCAGCAGTTTAGGAGGGGGCTCGAGTCAGCCCCAGCATTTT. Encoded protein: CASSLGGGSSQPQHF.

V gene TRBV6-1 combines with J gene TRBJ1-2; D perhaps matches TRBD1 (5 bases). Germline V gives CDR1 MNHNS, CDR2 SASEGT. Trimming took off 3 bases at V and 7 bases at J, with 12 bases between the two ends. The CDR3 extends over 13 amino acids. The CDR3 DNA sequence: TGTGCCAGCAGTGACAGGGACTCAGCTGGCTACACCTTC. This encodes CASSDRDSAGYTF.

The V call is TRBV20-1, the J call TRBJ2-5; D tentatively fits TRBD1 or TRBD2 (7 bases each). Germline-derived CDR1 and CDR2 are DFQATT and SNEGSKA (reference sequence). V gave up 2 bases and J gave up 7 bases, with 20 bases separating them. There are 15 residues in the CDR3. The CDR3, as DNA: TGCAGTGCTAGACCCCTGGGCAGGGGGAGGGGGACCCAGTACTTC. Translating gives CSARPLGRGRGTQYF.

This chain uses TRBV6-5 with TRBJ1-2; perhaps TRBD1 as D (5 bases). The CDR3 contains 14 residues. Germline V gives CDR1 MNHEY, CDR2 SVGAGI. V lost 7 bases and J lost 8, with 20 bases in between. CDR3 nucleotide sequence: TGTGCCAGCAAGCAACGGGACCCCACGCGGGGCTACACCTTC. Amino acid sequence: CASKQRDPTRGYTF.

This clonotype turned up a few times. CDR3 nucleotides: TGTGCCAGCACGCTCGGGGGTGCCACTGAAGCTTTCTTT. Translating it yields CASTLGGATEAFF. V gene TRBV7-2 combines with J gene TRBJ1-1; D might be TRBD1 (5 bases). The CDR3 has 13 amino acids. The V gene's germline CDR1 is SGHTA and CDR2 FQGNSA. V lost 7 bases and J lost 4, with 13 bases in between.

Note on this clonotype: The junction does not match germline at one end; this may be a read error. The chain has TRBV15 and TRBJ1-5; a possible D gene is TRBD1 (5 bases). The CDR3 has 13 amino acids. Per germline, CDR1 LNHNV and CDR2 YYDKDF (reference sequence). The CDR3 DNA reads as TGTGCCAGCAGCTTGGGGGGGATTCAGCCCCAGCATTTT. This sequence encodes CASSLGGIQPQHF.

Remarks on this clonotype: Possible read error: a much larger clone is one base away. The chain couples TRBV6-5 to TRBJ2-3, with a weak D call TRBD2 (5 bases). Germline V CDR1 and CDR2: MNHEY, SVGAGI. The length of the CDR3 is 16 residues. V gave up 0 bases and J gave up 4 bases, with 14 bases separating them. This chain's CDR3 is CASSYSLDGRADTQYF. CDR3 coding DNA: TGTGCCAGCAGTTACTCACTCGACGGGCGGGCAGATACGCAGTATTTT.

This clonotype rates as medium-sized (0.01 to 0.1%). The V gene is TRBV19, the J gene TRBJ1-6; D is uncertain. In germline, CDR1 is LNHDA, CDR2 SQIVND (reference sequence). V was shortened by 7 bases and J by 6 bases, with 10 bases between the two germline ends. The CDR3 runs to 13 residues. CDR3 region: CASKVRGNSPLHF. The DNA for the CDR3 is TGTGCCAGTAAGGTTCGGGGTAATTCACCCCTCCACTTT.

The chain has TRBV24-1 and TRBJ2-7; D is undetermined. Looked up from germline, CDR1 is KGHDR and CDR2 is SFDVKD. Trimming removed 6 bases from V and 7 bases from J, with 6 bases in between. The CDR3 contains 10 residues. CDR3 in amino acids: CATSHREQYF. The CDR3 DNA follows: TGTGCCACCAGTCACCGTGAGCAGTACTTC.

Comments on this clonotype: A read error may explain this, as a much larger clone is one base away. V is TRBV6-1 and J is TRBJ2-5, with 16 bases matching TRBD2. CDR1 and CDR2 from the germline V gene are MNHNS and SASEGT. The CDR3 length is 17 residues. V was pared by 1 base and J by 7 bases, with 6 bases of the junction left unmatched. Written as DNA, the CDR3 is TGTGCCAGCAGTGAAGTGGCCGGGACTAGCGGGGGGGTGACCCAGTACTTC. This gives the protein CASSEVAGTSGGVTQYF.

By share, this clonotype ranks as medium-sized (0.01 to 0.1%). Here the CDR3 DNA reads TGTGCCAGCAGTGAAGGACAGCCAGGAAACACCATATATTTT. It yields the protein CASSEGQPGNTIYF. The chain recombines TRBV6-1 with TRBJ1-3; D is perhaps TRBD1 (5 bases). Germline V lookup: CDR1 MNHNS, CDR2 SASEGT. The CDR3 extends over 14 amino acids. V lost 1 base and J 4 bases, leaving 8 bases between the germline ends.

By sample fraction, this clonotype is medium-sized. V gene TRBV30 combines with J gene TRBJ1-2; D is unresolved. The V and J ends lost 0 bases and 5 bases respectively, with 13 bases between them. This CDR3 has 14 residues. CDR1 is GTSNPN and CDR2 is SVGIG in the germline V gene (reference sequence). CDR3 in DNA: TGTGCCTGGAGTGTGGCCCTCCCGGGGTATGGCTACACCTTC. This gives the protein CAWSVALPGYGYTF. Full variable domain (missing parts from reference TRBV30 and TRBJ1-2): SQTIHQWPATLVQPVGSPLSLECTVEGTSNPNLYWYRQAAGRGLQLLFYSVGIGQISSEVPQNLSASRPQDRQFILSSKKLLLSDSGFYLCAWSVALPGYGYTFGSGTRLTVV.

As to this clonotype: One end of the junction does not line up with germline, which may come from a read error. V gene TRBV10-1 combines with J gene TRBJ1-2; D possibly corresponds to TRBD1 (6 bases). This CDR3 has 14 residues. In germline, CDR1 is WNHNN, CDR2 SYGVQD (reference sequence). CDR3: CASSPGRGDYGYTF. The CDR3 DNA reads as TGTGCCAGCAGCCCCGGCAGGGGCGACTATGGCTACACCTTC.

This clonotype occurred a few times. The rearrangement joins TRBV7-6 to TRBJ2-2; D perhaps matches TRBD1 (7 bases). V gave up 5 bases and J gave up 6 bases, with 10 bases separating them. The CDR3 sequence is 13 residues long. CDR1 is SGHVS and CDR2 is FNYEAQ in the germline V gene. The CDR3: CASSPRGAGELFF. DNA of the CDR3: TGTGCCAGCAGCCCCAGGGGGGCCGGGGAGCTGTTTTTT.

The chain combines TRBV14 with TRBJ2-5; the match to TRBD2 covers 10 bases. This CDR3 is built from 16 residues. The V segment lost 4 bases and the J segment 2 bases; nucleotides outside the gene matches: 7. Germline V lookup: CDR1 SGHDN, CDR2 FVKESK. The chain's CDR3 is CASSLPGLAEQETQYF. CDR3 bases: TGTGCCAGCAGCCTGCCCGGACTAGCGGAACAAGAGACCCAGTACTTC. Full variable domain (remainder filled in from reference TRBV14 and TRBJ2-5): EAGVTQFPSHSVIEKGQTVTLRCDPISGHDNLYWYRRVMGKEIKFLLHFVKESKQDESGMPNNRFLAERTGGTYSTLKVQPAELEDSGVYFCASSLPGLAEQETQYFGPGTRLLVL.

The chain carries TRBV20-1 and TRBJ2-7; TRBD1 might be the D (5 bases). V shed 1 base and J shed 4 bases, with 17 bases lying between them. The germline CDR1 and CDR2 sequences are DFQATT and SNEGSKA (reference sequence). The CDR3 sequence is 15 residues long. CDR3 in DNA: TGCAGTGCTAGAGGTCAGCAGGGATTTTCATACGAGCAGTACTTC. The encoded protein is CSARGQQGFSYEQYF.

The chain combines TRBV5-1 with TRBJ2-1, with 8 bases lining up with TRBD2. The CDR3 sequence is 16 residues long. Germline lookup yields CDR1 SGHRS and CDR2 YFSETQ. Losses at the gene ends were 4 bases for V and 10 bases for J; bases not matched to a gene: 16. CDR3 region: CASSNARGAGPSEQFF. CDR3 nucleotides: TGCGCCAGCAGCAACGCGCGGGGGGCAGGTCCCTCGGAGCAGTTCTTC.

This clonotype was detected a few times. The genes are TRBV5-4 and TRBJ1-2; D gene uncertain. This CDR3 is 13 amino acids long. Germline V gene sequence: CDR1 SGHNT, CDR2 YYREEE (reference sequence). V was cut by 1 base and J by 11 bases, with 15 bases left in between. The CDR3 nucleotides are TGTGCCAGCAGCTTGTATAGCCAGGAGAGGTACACCTTC. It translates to CASSLYSQERYTF.

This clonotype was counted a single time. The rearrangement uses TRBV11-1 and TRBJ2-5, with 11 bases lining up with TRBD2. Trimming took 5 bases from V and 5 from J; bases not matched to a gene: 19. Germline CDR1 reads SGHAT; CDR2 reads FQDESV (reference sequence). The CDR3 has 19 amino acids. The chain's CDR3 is CASSPGLTSGVQPGETQYF. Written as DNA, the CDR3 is TGTGCCAGCAGCCCAGGCCTGACTAGCGGGGTCCAACCGGGGGAGACCCAGTACTTC.

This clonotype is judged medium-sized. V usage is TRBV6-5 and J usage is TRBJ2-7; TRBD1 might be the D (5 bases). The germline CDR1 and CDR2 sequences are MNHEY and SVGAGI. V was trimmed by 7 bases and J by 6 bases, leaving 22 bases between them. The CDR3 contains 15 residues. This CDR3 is CASKVVGATGSEQYF. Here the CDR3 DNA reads TGTGCCAGCAAAGTGGTAGGGGCTACGGGTTCCGAGCAGTACTTC.